This paragraph covers one TCR beta chain sequence. Its cognate antigen has yet to be identified. No clone much larger than this one lies a single base away; base qualities are absent. The CDR3 regions of human TCRbeta chains were analyzed by immunosequencing. From the authors' description of their analysis: Repertoire TCRs were checked for matches against a reference library of SARS-CoV-2-specific TCRs that had been generated using the MIRA antigen-specificity platform. Breadth meant the fraction of unique TCRs that were SARS-CoV-2-associated, whereas depth meant the fraction of total T cells that were SARS-CoV-2-associated. Using the MIRA data, each spike-specific TCR was mapped to the spike region that the TCR reacts to and placed in a CD4 or CD8 class. Log10-transformed breadth and depth values were compared by one-way ANOVA with Sidak's multiple comparisons tests. As stored in TCRdb, this immuneACCESS dataset retains in-frame rearrangements with V and J assigned. A fraction of the clones does not appear; measured against another copy, unresolved V genes explain less than half of the discrepancy, and the remainder lacks a known reason. V, J and clone size derive from that table, while D and trimming were established from the DNA sequence. For this sample there are 110,000 to 150,000 clones; approximately 93% appear just once. The ten largest account for just over 5% of the sample.

The entry originates in a study of T cell responses to AZD1222 COVID-19 vaccine (dated by TCRdb to the early 2020s). For the wider study: AZD1222 recipients with second doses at about 4 weeks or about 12 weeks were pooled, because spike-specific TCR depth and breadth did not differ between schedules. A total of 240 or so trial participants underwent TCR sequencing, of whom roughly 210 had received two doses of AZD1222 and approximately 26 had received two doses of the MenACWY control vaccine. Enrollment into the trials was organized by age into subgroups of 18-55, 56-69 and 70-plus years, and those subgroups contained approximately 160, 26 and 62 TCR-sequenced participants, respectively. Broad study findings and their caveats: Most participants were white British and females outnumbered males, and the authors suggested that clonal diversity may have been underestimated. Conclusions about previously exposed vaccinees are limited, since just five or six AZD1222 recipients were seropositive for SARS-CoV-2 at baseline. Reportedly, almost half of the unique spike-specific TCRs recognized epitopes lying outside the regions that are mutated in the B.1.351 and B.1.1.7 variants. The whole spike protein was spanned by vaccine-associated CD4 TCRs, and dominant responses were seen in regions 160-218 and 743-854. In the small 56-69-year group, the increase in depth fell short of significance, most likely because of low power. A significant rise in spike-specific TCR breadth and depth was observed after two AZD1222 doses relative to day 0 and relative to MenACWY recipients. Because no day 14 peak-response samples were available, the repertoires could be characterized only after the peak T cell response.

From the cysteine through the phenylalanine, the CDR3 covers 15 amino acids. The read is trimmed to its CDR3 DNA, 45 bases read in frame from base 1. For this chain, trimming is 5 bases at the V end and 4 bases at the J end, and the number of junction bases without a gene match is 10. CDR1 and CDR2 are drawn from the germline V gene: SNHLY, FYNNEI. The time point label here, explained by the study, means: baseline before first vaccination. Vaccinee samples were obtained from the UK trials COV001 and COV002, which included a single-blind randomized controlled phase 2/3 trial of AZD1222 (ChAdOx1 nCoV-19) in healthy adults. For TCRbeta chain sequencing, PBMC samples were collected from trial participants at day 0 and at day 28 after the second dose.

The sample consisted of peripheral blood, taken on day 0 of AZD1222 vaccination. The sequence is built from TRBV2 and TRBJ2-7; 8 nucleotides in the junction match TRBD1. This clonotype was obtained from an adult in good health. The CDR3 sequence is CASSPIQGADYEQYF. The DNA sequence follows: TGTGCCAGCAGTCCCATTCAGGGGGCGGATTACGAGCAGTACTTC.